This TCR beta chain was recorded in a study of T-cell reconstitution after alpha-beta-depleted transplantation in children. Broader study findings: Several hundred graft clones that had expanded were reportedly the source of alpha-beta T cells about two months after transplant. It was surviving recipient T cells and thymic progenitors that gave some patients high TCRbeta diversity at day 60.

Unique molecular identifiers were incorporated during preparation of the TCRbeta library. TCRdb passed the PCR reads through MiXCR, listing each CDR3 protein once. In the table there are 700,000 to 850,000 distinct CDR3 sequences, 15% to 20% of which are singletons. This clonotype showed up just a few times. The target antigen is unknown. From germline, CDR1 is SGHTA and CDR2 FQGNSA. This CDR3 comprises 14 residues. Trimming removed 1 base at V and 3 bases at J, with 10 bases between. This chain connects TRBV7-2 to TRBJ2-7, with D unclear. This material consisted of PBMCs, mostly from graft donor cells, taken 360 days after TCRalphabeta/CD19-depleted stem cell transplant. This TCR came from a male patient aged 5 to 17 who had a stem cell transplant for acute lymphoblastic leukemia, so the T cells may come from the graft donor. The CDR3 loop is CASSLEGGGYEQYF. The CDR3 DNA sequence: TGTGCCAGCAGCTTAGAGGGCGGTGGCTACGAGCAGTACTTC.